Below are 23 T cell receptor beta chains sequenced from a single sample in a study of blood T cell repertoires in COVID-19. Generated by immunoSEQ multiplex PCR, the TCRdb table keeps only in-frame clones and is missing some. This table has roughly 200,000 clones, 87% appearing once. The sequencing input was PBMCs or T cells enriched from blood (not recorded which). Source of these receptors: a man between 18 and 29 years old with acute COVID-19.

The CDR3 is CASSPRGAGGSYNEQFF. In nucleotides, the CDR3 is TGTGCCAGCAGCCCGAGGGGGGCGGGGGGCTCCTACAATGAGCAGTTCTTC. The chain uses TRBV9 and TRBJ2-1; 8 bases line up with TRBD2. The V and J ends lost 4 bases and 0 bases, in that order; junction bases with no gene match: 9. Germline V gene lookup returns CDR1 SGDLS and CDR2 YYNGEE. This CDR3 spans 17 amino acids.

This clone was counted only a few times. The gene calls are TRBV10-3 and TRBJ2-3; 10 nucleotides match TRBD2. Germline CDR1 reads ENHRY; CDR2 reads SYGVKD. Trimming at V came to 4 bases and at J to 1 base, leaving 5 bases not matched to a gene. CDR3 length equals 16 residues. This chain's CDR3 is CAISALAGGRTDTQYF. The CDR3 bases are TGTGCCATCAGTGCTTTAGCGGGAGGACGCACAGATACGCAGTATTTT.

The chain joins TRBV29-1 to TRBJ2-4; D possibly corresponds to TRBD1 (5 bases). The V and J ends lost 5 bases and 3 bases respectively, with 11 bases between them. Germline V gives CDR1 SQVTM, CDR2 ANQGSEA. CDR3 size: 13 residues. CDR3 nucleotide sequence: TGCAGCGTTTCACAGGCGCACAAAAACATTCAGTACTTC. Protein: CSVSQAHKNIQYF.

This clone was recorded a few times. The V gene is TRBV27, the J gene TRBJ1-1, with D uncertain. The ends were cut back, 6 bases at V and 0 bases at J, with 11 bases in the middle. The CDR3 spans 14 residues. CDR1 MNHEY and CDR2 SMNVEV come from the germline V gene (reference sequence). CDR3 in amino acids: CASRVSGLNTEAFF. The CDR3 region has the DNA TGTGCCAGCAGGGTTTCAGGCCTGAACACTGAAGCTTTCTTT.

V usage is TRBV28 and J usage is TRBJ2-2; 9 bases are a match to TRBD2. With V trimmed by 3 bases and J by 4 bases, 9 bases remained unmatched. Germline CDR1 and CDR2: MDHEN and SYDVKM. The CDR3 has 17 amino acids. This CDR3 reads CASSLIGTSKGTGELFF. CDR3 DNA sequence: TGTGCCAGCAGTTTGATCGGGACTAGCAAGGGCACCGGGGAGCTGTTTTTT.

CDR3: CASSPTLESSYEQYF. CDR3 bases: TGTGCCAGCTCCCCGACACTTGAGAGCTCCTACGAGCAGTACTTC. The chain combines TRBV18 with TRBJ2-7; D uncertain. Germline V CDR1 and CDR2: KGHSH, LQKENI. With 6 bases removed from V and 0 bases from J, the gap between germline ends came to 15 bases. The CDR3 length is 15 residues.

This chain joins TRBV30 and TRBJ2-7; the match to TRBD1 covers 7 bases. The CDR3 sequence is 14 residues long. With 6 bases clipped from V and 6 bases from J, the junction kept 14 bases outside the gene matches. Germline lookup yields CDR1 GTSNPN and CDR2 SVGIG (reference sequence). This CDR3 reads CACTLGQAISEQYF. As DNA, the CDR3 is TGTGCCTGTACCCTAGGACAGGCGATAAGCGAGCAGTACTTC.

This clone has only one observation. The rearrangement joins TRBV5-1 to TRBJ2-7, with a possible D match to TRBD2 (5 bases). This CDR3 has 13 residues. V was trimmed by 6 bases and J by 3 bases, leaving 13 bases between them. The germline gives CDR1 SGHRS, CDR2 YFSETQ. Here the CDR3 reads CASKRVGVYEQYF. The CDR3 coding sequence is TGCGCCAGCAAGAGAGTCGGGGTCTACGAGCAGTACTTC.

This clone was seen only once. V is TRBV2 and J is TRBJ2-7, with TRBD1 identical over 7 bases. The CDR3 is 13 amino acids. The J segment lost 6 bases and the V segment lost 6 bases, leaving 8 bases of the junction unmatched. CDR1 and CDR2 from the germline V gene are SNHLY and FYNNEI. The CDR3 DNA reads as TGTGCCAGCAGGCGACAGGGTTCGGGCGAGCAGTACTTC. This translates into CASRRQGSGEQYF.

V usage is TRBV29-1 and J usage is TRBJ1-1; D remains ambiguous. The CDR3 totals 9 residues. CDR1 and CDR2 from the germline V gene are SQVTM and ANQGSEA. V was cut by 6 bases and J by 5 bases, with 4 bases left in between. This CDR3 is CSVGTEAFF. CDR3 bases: TGCAGCGTCGGGACTGAAGCTTTCTTT.

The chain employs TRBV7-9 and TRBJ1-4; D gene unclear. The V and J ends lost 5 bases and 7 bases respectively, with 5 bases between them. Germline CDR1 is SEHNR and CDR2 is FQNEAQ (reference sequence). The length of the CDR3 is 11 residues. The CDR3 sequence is CASSNSEKLFF. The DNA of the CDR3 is TGTGCCAGCAGCAACAGTGAAAAACTGTTTTTT.

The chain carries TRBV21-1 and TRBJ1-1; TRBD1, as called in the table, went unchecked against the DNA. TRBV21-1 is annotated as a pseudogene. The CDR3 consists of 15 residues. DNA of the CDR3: TGTGCCAGCAGCCCCAAGGGACAGGAGTTCACTGAAGCTTTCTTT. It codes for CASSPKGQEFTEAFF.

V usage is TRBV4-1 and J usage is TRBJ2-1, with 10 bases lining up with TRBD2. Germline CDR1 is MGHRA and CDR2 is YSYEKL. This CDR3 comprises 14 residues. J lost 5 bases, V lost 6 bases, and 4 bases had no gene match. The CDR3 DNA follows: TGCGCCAGCAGTCGGCTAGCGGGGGACAATGAGCAGTTCTTC. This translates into CASSRLAGDNEQFF.

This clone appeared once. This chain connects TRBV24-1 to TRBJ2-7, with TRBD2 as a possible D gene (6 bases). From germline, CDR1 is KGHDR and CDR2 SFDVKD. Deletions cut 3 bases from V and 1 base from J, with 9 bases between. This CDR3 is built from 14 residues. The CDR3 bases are TGTGCCACCAGTGATCGGGAGCGGTCCTACGAGCAGTACTTC. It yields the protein CATSDRERSYEQYF.

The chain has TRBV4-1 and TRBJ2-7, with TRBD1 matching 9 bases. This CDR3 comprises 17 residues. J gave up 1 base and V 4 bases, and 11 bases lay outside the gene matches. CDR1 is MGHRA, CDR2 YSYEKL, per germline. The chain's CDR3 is CASSLLPPGQGSYEQYF. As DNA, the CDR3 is TGCGCCAGCAGCCTCCTACCGCCGGGACAGGGTTCCTACGAGCAGTACTTC.

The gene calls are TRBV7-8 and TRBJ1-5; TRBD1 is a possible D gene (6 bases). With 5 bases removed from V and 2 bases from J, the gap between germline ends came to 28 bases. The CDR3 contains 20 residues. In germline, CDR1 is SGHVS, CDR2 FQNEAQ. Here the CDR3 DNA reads TGTGCCAGCAGCACGCGCCGGGGGGCCCAGGGAAGGTACGGCAATCAGCCCCAGCATTTT. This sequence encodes CASSTRRGAQGRYGNQPQHF.

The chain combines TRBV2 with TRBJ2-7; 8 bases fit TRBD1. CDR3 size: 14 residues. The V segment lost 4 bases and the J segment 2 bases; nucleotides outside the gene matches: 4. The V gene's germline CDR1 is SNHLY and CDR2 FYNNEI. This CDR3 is CASSAGQATYEQYF. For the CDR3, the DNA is TGTGCCAGCAGTGCGGGACAGGCGACCTACGAGCAGTACTTC.

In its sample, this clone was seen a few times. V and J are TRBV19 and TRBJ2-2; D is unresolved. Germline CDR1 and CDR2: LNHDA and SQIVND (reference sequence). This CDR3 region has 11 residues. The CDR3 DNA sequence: TGTGCGAGCCGGAACACCGGGGAGCTGTTTTTT. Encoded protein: CASRNTGELFF.

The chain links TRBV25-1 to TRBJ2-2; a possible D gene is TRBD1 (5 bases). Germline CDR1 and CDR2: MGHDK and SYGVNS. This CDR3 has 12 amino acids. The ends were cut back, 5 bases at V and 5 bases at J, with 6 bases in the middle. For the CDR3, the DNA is TGTGCCAGCAGTCAGGGTACCGGGGAGCTGTTTTTT. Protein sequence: CASSQGTGELFF.

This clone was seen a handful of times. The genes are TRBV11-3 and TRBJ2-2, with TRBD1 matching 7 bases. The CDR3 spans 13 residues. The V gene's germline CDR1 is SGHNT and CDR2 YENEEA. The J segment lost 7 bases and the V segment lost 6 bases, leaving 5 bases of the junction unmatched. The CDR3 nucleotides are TGTGCCAGCAGTACCCAGGGGGACGGGGAGCTGTTTTTT. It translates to CASSTQGDGELFF.

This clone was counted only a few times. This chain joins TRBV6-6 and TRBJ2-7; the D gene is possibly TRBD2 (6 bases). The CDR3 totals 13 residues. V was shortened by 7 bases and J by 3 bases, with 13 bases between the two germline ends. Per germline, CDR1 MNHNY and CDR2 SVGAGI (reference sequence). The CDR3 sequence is CASTDRRDYEQYF. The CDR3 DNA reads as TGTGCCAGCACGGATAGGAGGGACTACGAGCAGTACTTC.

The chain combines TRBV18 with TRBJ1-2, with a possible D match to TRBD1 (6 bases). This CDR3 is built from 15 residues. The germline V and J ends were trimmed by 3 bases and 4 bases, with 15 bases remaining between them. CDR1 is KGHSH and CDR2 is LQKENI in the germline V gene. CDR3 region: CASSPPGTPPYGYTF. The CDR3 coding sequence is TGTGCCAGCTCACCTCCCGGGACACCGCCCTATGGCTACACCTTC.

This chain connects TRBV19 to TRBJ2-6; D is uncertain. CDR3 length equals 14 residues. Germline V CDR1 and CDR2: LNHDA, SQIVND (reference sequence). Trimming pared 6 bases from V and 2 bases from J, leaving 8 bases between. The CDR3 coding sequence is TGTGCCAGTAGCCCATTCACTGGGGCCAACGTCCTGACTTTC. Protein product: CASSPFTGANVLTF.